This T cell receptor beta chain was documented in a study of shared clonotypes between healthy human individuals. Study-level results: The generation probabilities recorded for non-shared clonotypes fell below those of clonotypes shared by all four donors.

CD45RA-negative memory and CD45RA+ naive subsets were split from the CD4+ cells. Method: immunoSEQ multiplex PCR; TCRdb's copy keeps in-frame clones and lacks some. The sample records roughly 680,000 clones, 55% to 75% being singletons. V was clipped by 7 bases and J by 2 bases, with 10 bases between them. Germline V CDR1 and CDR2: SGHDT, YYEEEE. CDR3 size: 12 residues. As concerns this clone: Its antigen is not known.

Specimen: memory CD4+ T cells sorted from blood. Sample subset: CD45RA-negative fraction. The clonotype originates from a woman aged 25 to 45 in good health. The chain combines TRBV5-6 with TRBJ2-7, with D tentatively TRBD1 (6 bases). The CDR3 loop reads CASHDRTYEQYF. CDR3 in DNA: TGTGCCAGCCACGACAGGACCTACGAGCAGTACTTC.